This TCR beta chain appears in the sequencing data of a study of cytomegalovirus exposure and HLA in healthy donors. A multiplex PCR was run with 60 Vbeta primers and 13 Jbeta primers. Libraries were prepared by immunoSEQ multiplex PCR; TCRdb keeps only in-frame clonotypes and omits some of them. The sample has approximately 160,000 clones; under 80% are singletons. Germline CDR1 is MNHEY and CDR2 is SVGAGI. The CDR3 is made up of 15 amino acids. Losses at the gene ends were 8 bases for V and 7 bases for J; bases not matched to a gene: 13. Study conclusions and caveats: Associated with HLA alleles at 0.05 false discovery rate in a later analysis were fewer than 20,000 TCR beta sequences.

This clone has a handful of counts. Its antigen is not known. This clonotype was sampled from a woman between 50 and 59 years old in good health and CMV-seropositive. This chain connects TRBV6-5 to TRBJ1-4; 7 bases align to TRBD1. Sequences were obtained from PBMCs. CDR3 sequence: CASGRVGQGGEKLFF. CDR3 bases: TGTGCCAGCGGGAGAGTAGGCCAGGGGGGTGAAAAACTGTTTTTT.